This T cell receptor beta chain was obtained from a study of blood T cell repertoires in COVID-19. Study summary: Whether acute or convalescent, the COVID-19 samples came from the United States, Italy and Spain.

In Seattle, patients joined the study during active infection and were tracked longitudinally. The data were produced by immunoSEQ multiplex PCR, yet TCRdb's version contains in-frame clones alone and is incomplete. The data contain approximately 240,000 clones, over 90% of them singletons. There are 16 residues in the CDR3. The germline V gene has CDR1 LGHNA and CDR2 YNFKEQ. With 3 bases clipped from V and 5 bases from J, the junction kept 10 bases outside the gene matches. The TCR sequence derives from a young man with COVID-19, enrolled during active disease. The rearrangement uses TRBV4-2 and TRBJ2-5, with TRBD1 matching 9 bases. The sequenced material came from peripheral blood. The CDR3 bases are TGTGCCAGCAGCCAGGAGGGGACAGGGAAAGGGGAGACCCAGTACTTC. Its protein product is CASSQEGTGKGETQYF.